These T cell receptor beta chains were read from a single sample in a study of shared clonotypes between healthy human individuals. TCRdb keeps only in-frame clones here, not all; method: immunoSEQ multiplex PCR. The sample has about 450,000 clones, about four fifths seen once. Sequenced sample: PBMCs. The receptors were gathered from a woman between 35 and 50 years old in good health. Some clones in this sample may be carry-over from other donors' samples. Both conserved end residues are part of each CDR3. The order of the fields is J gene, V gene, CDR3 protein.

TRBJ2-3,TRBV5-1,CASSRGGQTSGRITDTQYF
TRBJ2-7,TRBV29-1,CSVEERSGSYEQYF
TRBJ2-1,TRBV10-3,CATLAGVGDEQFF
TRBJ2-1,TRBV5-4,CASSPGRSNEQFF
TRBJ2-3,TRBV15,CATSREGGRAGVDTQYF
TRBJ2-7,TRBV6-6,CASSQGHNYEQYF
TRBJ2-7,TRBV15,CATSRDVGSDYEQYF
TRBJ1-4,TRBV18,CASSPLDRGGGNEKLFF
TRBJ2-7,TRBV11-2,CASSFGPAGLASYEQYF
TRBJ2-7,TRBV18,CASSPQDGYEQYF
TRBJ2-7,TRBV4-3,CASSQERQGFFYEQYF